This T cell receptor (beta chain) came from a study of blood T cell repertoires in COVID-19. Study at large: Sites across the United States, Italy and Spain contributed samples from acute and convalescent COVID-19. Sample material is recorded as cDNA or gDNA derived from T cells, B-cell-depleted T cells, or PBMCs.

The length of the CDR3 is 16 residues. The germline gives CDR1 MDHEN, CDR2 SYDVKM. V was pared by 5 bases and J by 5 bases, with 20 bases between. In the study's own analysis: Researchers report that nucleated cell counts were estimated from reference gene primer amplification. Clones were read by immunoSEQ multiplex PCR, and TCRdb kept only the in-frame ones, dropping some. V and J calls and clone size follow that table, whereas D and trimming were derived from the DNA. In the table there are about 110,000 clones, around nine tenths of which are singletons. The clonotype was recovered from a woman in her twenties or thirties with acute or convalescent COVID-19. The source material was peripheral blood. The chain carries TRBV28 and TRBJ2-3, with D possibly TRBD2 on 7 matching bases. The CDR3 DNA reads as TGTGCCAGCAGTAGAGGGTTGGGGGGCGGGGGAGATACGCAGTATTTT. The encoded protein is CASSRGLGGGGDTQYF.